One and the same sample provided the 30 T cell receptor beta chains below, sequenced in a study of T cell repertoires in cytomegalovirus infection. One entry per CDR3 protein, called by TCRdb with MiXCR from the reads. The table lists about 740,000 distinct CDR3 sequences, roughly 36% of them singletons. Sample: PBMCs. These receptors all come from a human donor in good health (CMV status not recorded). Some clones in this sample may be carry-over from other donors' samples.

This clonotype came up many times. The rearrangement joins TRBV7-2 to TRBJ1-2; D remains unclear. CDR1 SGHTA and CDR2 FQGNSA come from the germline V gene. The CDR3 totals 14 residues. Trimming stripped 5 bases from V and 8 bases from J, with 18 bases between. The chain's CDR3 is CASSRFREPGGYTF. CDR3 DNA: TGTGCCAGCAGCCGTTTCCGGGAACCCGGAGGCTACACCTTC.

Written as DNA, the CDR3 is TGTGCCAGCCAAGGCGGGAGACCCAATGAGCAGTTCTTC. It yields the protein CASQGGRPNEQFF. The chain is built from TRBV27 and TRBJ2-1; 7 nucleotides align to TRBD2. The CDR3 runs 13 residues. Germline trimming cut 8 bases from V and 6 bases from J; bases unmatched to any gene: 7. The germline gives CDR1 MNHEY, CDR2 SMNVEV (reference sequence).

This clonotype was picked up a small number of times. V is TRBV28 and J is TRBJ1-3, with D maybe TRBD1 (5 bases). CDR1 is MDHEN, CDR2 SYDVKM, per germline. V gave up 5 bases and J gave up 0 bases, with 20 bases separating them. CDR3 length: 18 amino acids. The CDR3 region has the DNA TGTGCCAGCAGTCTGGGGGGGACCTTTACCTTCTCTGGAAACACCATATATTTT. This codes for CASSLGGTFTFSGNTIYF.

The CDR3 here is CASSMSGLALGNNEQFF. The CDR3 nucleotides are TGTGCCAGCAGTATGTCGGGACTCGCGTTGGGGAACAATGAGCAGTTCTTC. The chain employs TRBV28 and TRBJ2-1; D perhaps matches TRBD2 (6 bases). V was pared by 5 bases and J by 5 bases, with 22 bases between. The CDR3 has 17 amino acids. CDR1 is MDHEN and CDR2 is SYDVKM in the germline V gene.

This clonotype was seen a few times. The chain carries TRBV20-1 and TRBJ1-4, with D possibly TRBD1 on 5 matching bases. The V end lost 3 bases, the J end lost 6 bases, and 17 bases lay between the germline ends. CDR1 is DFQATT, CDR2 SNEGSKA, per germline (reference sequence). This CDR3 region has 15 residues. The CDR3 is CSARTSGDEHEKLFF. CDR3 nucleotide sequence: TGCAGTGCTAGGACGTCGGGGGACGAACATGAAAAACTGTTTTTT.

The chain recombines TRBV7-8 with TRBJ2-1; 8 positions agree with TRBD2. The V segment lost 1 base and the J segment 3 bases; nucleotides outside the gene matches: 2. Germline CDR1 and CDR2: SGHVS and FQNEAQ. The CDR3 runs to 15 residues. In DNA form, the CDR3 reads TGTGCCAGCAGCTTAGTCGGGAGGGACTACAATGAGCAGTTCTTC. Translation gives CASSLVGRDYNEQFF.

Details on this clonotype: A single base separates this from a much larger clone, so it may be a read error. This sequence joins TRBV7-2 and TRBJ2-5; D is tentatively TRBD1 or TRBD2 (6 bases each). This CDR3 comprises 14 residues. From germline, CDR1 is SGHTA and CDR2 FQGNSA. CDR3 in amino acids: CASSPGGRGETQSF. The CDR3 DNA reads TGTGCCAGCAGTCCCGGGGGCCGTGGAGAGACCCAGTCCTTC. Filled out from reference TRBV7-2 and TRBJ2-5, the complete variable domain reads GAGVSQSPSNKVTEKGKDVELRCDPISGHTALYWYRQSLGQGLEFLIYFQGNSAPDKSGLPSDRFSAERTGGSVSTLTIQRTQQEDSAVYLCASSPGGRGETQSFGPGTRLLVL.

The V gene is TRBV29-1, the J gene TRBJ2-7; TRBD1 aligns across 9 bases. The CDR3 runs 13 residues. In germline, CDR1 is SQVTM, CDR2 ANQGSEA. Trimming took 4 bases from V and 1 from J; bases not matched to a gene: 2. Here the CDR3 DNA reads TGCAGCGTTGGACAGGGGGGATCCTACGAGCAGTACTTC. Translated: CSVGQGGSYEQYF.

This clonotype appeared once. A junction end diverges from the germline sequence, so it may reflect a read error. The chain couples TRBV7-2 to TRBJ2-1; D unresolved. This CDR3 has 13 residues. Germline CDR1 and CDR2: SGHTA and FQGNSA. The CDR3 here is CASSSLNLCERFF. The CDR3 DNA reads as TGTGCCAGCAGCTCGCTAAATCTGTGTGAGCGGTTCTTC.

In its sample, this clonotype was seen many times. V and J are TRBV7-6 and TRBJ2-3; 15 bases match TRBD2. The germline CDR1 and CDR2 sequences are SGHVS and FNYEAQ. The CDR3 totals 18 residues. V gave up 5 bases and J gave up 5 bases; unmatched junction bases: 11. CDR3 sequence (DNA): TGTGCCAGCAGCCCCAACCTGGGACTAGCGGGGGGAAGAGATACGCAGTATTTT. This translates into CASSPNLGLAGGRDTQYF.

This clonotype was counted between two and nine times. This chain links TRBV29-1 with TRBJ2-3, with D hard to call. The length of the CDR3 is 10 residues. Germline V gene lookup returns CDR1 SQVTM and CDR2 ANQGSEA. The ends were cut back, 4 bases at V and 6 bases at J, with 5 bases in the middle. CDR3 DNA sequence: TGCAGCGTTGGGCTGGATACGCAGTATTTT. Its protein product is CSVGLDTQYF.

The rearrangement links TRBV20-1 to TRBJ1-3, with a tentative D call TRBD1 (6 bases). Germline V gene sequence: CDR1 DFQATT, CDR2 SNEGSKA (reference sequence). This CDR3 is 16 amino acids long. Trimming removed 6 bases at V and 0 bases at J, with 18 bases between. The CDR3 sequence: CSASGETKSSGNTIYF. The CDR3 nucleotides are TGCAGTGCCTCAGGGGAAACCAAGAGCTCTGGAAACACCATATATTTT.

This chain connects TRBV18 to TRBJ2-3; 8 bases map to TRBD1. Germline values: CDR1 KGHSH, CDR2 LQKENI. V lost 3 bases, J lost 0 bases, and 8 bases stayed unmatched. This CDR3 contains 17 residues. The CDR3, as DNA: TGTGCCAGCTCACCCGTTTCAGGGGGCGCAAGCACAGATACGCAGTATTTT. Its translation is CASSPVSGGASTDTQYF.

To note about this clonotype: The CDR3 carries no conserved terminal phenylalanine or tryptophan, so it likely arises from a read error. No DNA is shown, since the ends of the CDR3 on it are uncertain; the CDR3 is the one TCRdb lists. The chain couples TRBV7-2 to TRBJ2-3; the listed D gene, TRBD2, was not tested against the DNA. The CDR3 has 17 residues if both end residues are counted. Germline-derived CDR1 and CDR2 are SGHTA and FQGNSA. The CDR3 sequence: CASTLRTQGPTTDTQSC.

The J gene is TRBJ2-3, the V gene TRBV2; D is uncertain. The CDR3 consists of 17 residues. Trimming shortened V by 3 bases and J by 2 bases, and 18 bases separated the two germline ends. Germline V gene lookup returns CDR1 SNHLY and CDR2 FYNNEI. The CDR3 sequence: CASSEAYTDPYTDTQYF. The CDR3 nucleotides are TGTGCCAGCAGTGAGGCCTACACCGACCCTTACACAGATACGCAGTATTTT.

The rearrangement joins TRBV7-8 to TRBJ2-6, with D hard to call. The V and J ends lost 5 bases and 0 bases respectively, with 14 bases between them. There are 17 residues in the CDR3. Per the germline V gene, CDR1 is SGHVS and CDR2 is FQNEAQ. The CDR3 spells CASSLTLSRSGANVLTF. For the CDR3, the DNA is TGTGCCAGCAGCCTTACACTGTCGCGCTCTGGGGCCAACGTCCTGACTTTC.

Many counts were recorded for this clonotype. The chain uses TRBV6-2 or TRBV6-3 and TRBJ2-5; TRBD1 agrees at 8 bases. The germline V gene has CDR1 MNHEY and CDR2 SVGEGT. CDR3 length equals 14 residues. The J segment lost 7 bases and the V segment lost 6 bases, leaving 10 bases of the junction unmatched. CDR3 in DNA: TGTGCCAGCAGCCCGACAGGGGCGGGTGGGACCCAGTACTTC. It specifies CASSPTGAGGTQYF.

A few counts support this clonotype. V usage is TRBV27 and J usage is TRBJ1-2, with D maybe TRBD1 (6 bases). Germline lookup yields CDR1 MNHEY and CDR2 SMNVEV (reference sequence). The CDR3 sequence is 15 residues long. V was cut by 7 bases and J by 0 bases, with 15 bases left in between. The CDR3 nucleotides read TGTGCCAGCAAGGGGGGCCGATCGTCTAACTATGGCTACACCTTC. It specifies CASKGGRSSNYGYTF.

To note about this clonotype: A much larger clonotype is one base distant, so this may be a read error. It is likely a read error, because the conserved phenylalanine at the end of the CDR3 is missing. V gene TRBV5-3 combines with J gene TRBJ2-7; weak D call: TRBD1 (6 bases). TRBV5-3 is labeled an ORF, and its function is uncertain. This CDR3 region has 14 residues. The DNA of the CDR3 is TGTGCCAGCAGCTTGCGCAGGGGACCCTACGAGCAGTACTAC. Translation gives CASSLRRGPYEQYY.

CDR3 region: CSATGLAGGKTETQYF. CDR3 coding DNA: TGCAGTGCCACGGGACTAGCGGGGGGGAAGACAGAGACCCAGTACTTC. This sequence joins TRBV20-1 and TRBJ2-5; 16 nucleotides align to TRBD2. The V gene's germline CDR1 is DFQATT and CDR2 SNEGSKA (reference sequence). The CDR3 sequence is 16 residues long. V shed 6 bases, J shed 4 bases, and the junction held 8 bases outside the gene matches.

The chain couples TRBV28 to TRBJ2-7; TRBD2 aligns across 8 bases. The CDR3 covers 15 residues. V lost 6 bases and J lost 2; bases outside the gene matches: 9. Germline V gene sequence: CDR1 MDHEN, CDR2 SYDVKM. The CDR3, as DNA: TGTGCCAGCAGGCCGACCGGGACTAGAACCTACGAGCAGTACTTC. As protein: CASRPTGTRTYEQYF.

The chain employs TRBV29-1 and TRBJ2-2, with TRBD1 identical over 7 bases. Germline CDR1 and CDR2: SQVTM and ANQGSEA. CDR3 size: 15 residues. Germline trimming cut 7 bases from V and 6 bases from J; bases unmatched to any gene: 14. The CDR3 DNA sequence: TGCAGCGCCCGATTCACAGGGGTGACGTCCGGGGAGCTGTTTTTT. Protein sequence: CSARFTGVTSGELFF.

This clonotype was seen only a few times. This chain uses TRBV12-3 or TRBV12-4 with TRBJ2-2, with no clear D. The CDR3 runs to 15 residues. The germline V and J ends were trimmed by 3 bases and 4 bases, with 12 bases remaining between them. The DNA of the CDR3 is TGTGCCAGCAGTTTGAGGCATATGGGCACCGGGGAGCTGTTTTTT. This sequence encodes CASSLRHMGTGELFF.

This clonotype came up a few times. The chain employs TRBV7-6 and TRBJ2-7; D unclear. Germline V gene sequence: CDR1 SGHVS, CDR2 FNYEAQ. CDR3 size: 14 residues. V lost 6 bases, J lost 0 bases, and 12 bases lay in between. CDR3 nucleotide sequence: TGTGCCAGCAGTAATATGTCGATCTCCTACGAGCAGTACTTC. Its translation is CASSNMSISYEQYF.

This clonotype was counted ten times or more. This CDR3 reads CASSTGGYTEAFF. The CDR3 nucleotides read TGTGCCAGCAGTACAGGCGGTTACACTGAAGCTTTCTTT. V and J are TRBV11-3 and TRBJ1-1; D is perhaps TRBD1 (5 bases). V was clipped by 6 bases and J by 3 bases, with 11 bases between them. This CDR3 is 13 amino acids long. Germline CDR1 SGHNT, CDR2 YENEEA.

The chain joins TRBV12-3 or TRBV12-4 to TRBJ2-6, with 9 bases lining up with TRBD1. The CDR3 runs to 17 residues. With 5 bases clipped from V and 2 bases from J, the junction kept 7 bases outside the gene matches. The CDR3 here is CASSKGQGAAGANVLTF. The CDR3 DNA sequence: TGTGCCAGCAGTAAGGGACAGGGAGCTGCTGGGGCCAACGTCCTGACTTTC.

The genes are TRBV7-6 and TRBJ1-6; 8 nucleotides align to TRBD1. V was pared by 1 base and J by 6 bases, with 2 bases of the junction left unmatched. The germline V gene has CDR1 SGHVS and CDR2 FNYEAQ. CDR3 length equals 15 residues. Here the CDR3 reads CASSLGTGRNSPLHF. In DNA form, the CDR3 reads TGTGCCAGCAGCTTAGGGACAGGGCGTAATTCACCCCTCCACTTT.

The table lists this clonotype with a few counts. The chain joins TRBV7-6 to TRBJ1-3, with TRBD1 matching 8 bases. The ends lost 5 bases at V and 3 bases at J; junction bases unmatched: 6. The CDR3 runs to 15 residues. CDR1 is SGHVS, CDR2 FNYEAQ, per germline. CDR3 sequence (DNA): TGTGCCAGCAGCCTCGGACAGGGCCGTGGAAACACCATATATTTT. It specifies CASSLGQGRGNTIYF.

This clonotype was seen a handful of times. The chain carries TRBV11-1 and TRBJ2-2; D unresolved. There are 12 residues in the CDR3. Germline loops: CDR1 SGHAT, CDR2 FQDESV (reference sequence). With 6 bases removed from V and 4 bases from J, the gap between germline ends came to 6 bases. DNA of the CDR3: TGTGCCAGCAGGCGGACCACCGGGGAGCTGTTTTTT. Translated, it gives CASRRTTGELFF. The whole variable domain, remainder taken from reference TRBV11-1 and TRBJ2-2, is EAEVAQSPRYKITEKSQAVAFWCDPISGHATLYWYRQILGQGPELLVQFQDESVVDDSQLPKDRFSAERLKGVDSTLKIQPAELGDSAMYLCASRRTTGELFFGEGSRLTVL.

This clonotype was seen repeatedly, ten times or more. This chain connects TRBV6-1 to TRBJ1-1, with unresolved D. Deletions cut 1 base from V and 0 bases from J, with 6 bases between. The CDR3 contains 14 residues. Germline CDR1 MNHNS, CDR2 SASEGT. CDR3 nucleotides: TGTGCCAGCAGTGAAGTGAAAATGAACACTGAAGCTTTCTTT. It specifies CASSEVKMNTEAFF.